One and the same sample provided the 10 T cell receptor beta chains below, sequenced in a study of blood T cell repertoires in COVID-19. Only in-frame clones appear in the TCRdb table, and some are missing; sequencing was by immunoSEQ multiplex PCR. In the table there are roughly 100,000 clones, approximately 90% of which are singletons. The sample taken for sequencing was peripheral blood. The receptors shown here come from a man aged 45-65 years with active COVID-19.

This clone turned up a few times. This chain uses TRBV9 with TRBJ2-5, with 8 positions matching TRBD1. Germline trimming cut 0 bases from V and 5 bases from J; bases unmatched to any gene: 3. Germline V gene data show CDR1 as SGDLS and CDR2 as YYNGEE. CDR3 size: 14 residues. CDR3 bases: TGTGCCAGCAGCGTAGGGACAGGGCGGGAGACCCAGTACTTC. Amino acid sequence: CASSVGTGRETQYF.

The gene calls are TRBV7-7 and TRBJ2-5; TRBD2 might be the D (5 bases). This CDR3 is 13 amino acids long. Between the trimmed V and J ends, which lost 5 bases and 2 bases, there was a span of 9 bases. Germline CDR1 is SSHAT and CDR2 is FNYEAQ (reference sequence). The CDR3 reads CASSLRLQETQYF. In nucleotides, the CDR3 is TGTGCCAGCAGCCTACGACTACAAGAGACCCAGTACTTC.

This chain uses TRBV10-2 with TRBJ2-3; possibly TRBD2 for D (6 bases). Between the trimmed V and J ends, which lost 5 bases and 0 bases, there was a span of 9 bases. This CDR3 is built from 14 residues. Germline CDR1 and CDR2: WSHSY and SAAADI. The CDR3, as DNA: TGCGCCAGCAGTCGGGGAGGAAGCACAGATACGCAGTATTTT. Protein sequence: CASSRGGSTDTQYF.

This sequence joins TRBV7-2 and TRBJ2-7; 7 positions match TRBD1. The CDR3 covers 14 residues. The ends lost 5 bases at V and 6 bases at J; junction bases unmatched: 10. CDR1 and CDR2 (germline): SGHTA, FQGNSA. This CDR3 reads CASSPRFEGAEQYF. The CDR3 nucleotides read TGTGCCAGCAGCCCCCGTTTTGAGGGGGCCGAGCAGTACTTC.

The chain carries TRBV3-1 (or the pseudogene TRBV3-2) and TRBJ2-1; 10 bases line up with TRBD2. J lost 6 bases, V lost 5 bases, and 10 bases had no gene match. The CDR3 extends over 16 amino acids. Germline assignment: CDR1 LGHDT and CDR2 YNNKEL (reference sequence). CDR3 amino acids: CASSTTLAGVLNEQFF. The CDR3 DNA is TGTGCCAGCAGCACCACCCTAGCGGGGGTCCTCAATGAGCAGTTCTTC.

Here the CDR3 DNA reads TGTGCCAGCAGTCAAAGAGGACAGGGCAACTATGGCTACACCTTC. This codes for CASSQRGQGNYGYTF. The V gene is TRBV5-4, the J gene TRBJ1-2; 8 bases match TRBD1. Per germline, CDR1 SGHNT and CDR2 YYREEE (reference sequence). CDR3 length: 15 residues. After removal of 5 bases from V and 2 bases from J, the junction contained 8 bases not matched to a gene.

This chain links TRBV10-3 with TRBJ2-5, with 7 nucleotides matching TRBD1. Trimming took 6 bases from V and 5 from J; bases not matched to a gene: 6. Germline assignment: CDR1 ENHRY and CDR2 SYGVKD. The CDR3 sequence is 13 residues long. The CDR3 spells CAIRRGQGETQYF. Written as DNA, the CDR3 is TGTGCCATCAGGAGGGGGCAGGGTGAGACCCAGTACTTC.

On this clone itself: One end of the junction is discordant with germline, which a read error may explain. The gene calls are TRBV9 and TRBJ2-1; 7 nucleotides match TRBD2. The CDR3 is 13 amino acids. The germline gives CDR1 SGDLS, CDR2 YYNGEE. The CDR3 sequence: CASSPHEDVGGVF. CDR3 nucleotide sequence: TGTGCCAGCAGCCCGCACGAGGACGTGGGGGGGGTCTTC.

The chain uses TRBV6-5 and TRBJ1-5; D remains ambiguous. Deletions cut 7 bases from V and 0 bases from J, with 10 bases between. The germline V gene encodes CDR1 MNHEY and CDR2 SVGAGI. CDR3 length: 14 residues. The CDR3 is CASTGFYSNQPQHF. CDR3 bases: TGTGCCAGCACAGGCTTCTATAGCAATCAGCCCCAGCATTTT.

The chain employs TRBV24-1 and TRBJ2-1, with D possibly being TRBD2 (6 bases). The length of the CDR3 is 15 residues. V gave up 7 bases and J gave up 7 bases, with 19 bases separating them. The germline CDR1 and CDR2 sequences are KGHDR and SFDVKD. The CDR3 coding sequence is TGTGCCACCAGCGCTGGCGGGACGCGGTTTAATGAGCAGTTCTTC. It yields the protein CATSAGGTRFNEQFF.